The entry that follows covers one TCR beta chain sequence. Its antigen is currently unknown. V lost 2 bases to trimming and J lost 4 bases, with 6 bases between them. The CDR3 contains 13 residues. CDR1 LNHNV and CDR2 YYDKDF come from the germline V gene (reference sequence). These data are taken from a study of vaccination and CD4 T cells after COVID-19. The treatment is: roughly 10-day PBMC culture with coronavirus spike peptide pools or control peptides (ViraFEST assay). Sequenced with the Oncomine TCR Beta short-read assay was DNA taken from cultured CD4+ T cells. In TCRdb, the PCR reads were re-called with MiXCR into one record per CDR3 protein. The table has some 7,000 distinct CDR3 sequences, around 25% seen once.

The sequence derives from a human donor who had recovered from COVID-19. Sequences were derived from CD4+ T cells from blood, cultured in vitro, sampled after SARS-CoV-2 vaccination. V gene TRBV15 combines with J gene TRBJ1-5, with D unclear. The CDR3 DNA is TGTGCCACCAGCAGAAACCGTAATCAGCCCCAGCATTTT. It is translated as CATSRNRNQPQHF.